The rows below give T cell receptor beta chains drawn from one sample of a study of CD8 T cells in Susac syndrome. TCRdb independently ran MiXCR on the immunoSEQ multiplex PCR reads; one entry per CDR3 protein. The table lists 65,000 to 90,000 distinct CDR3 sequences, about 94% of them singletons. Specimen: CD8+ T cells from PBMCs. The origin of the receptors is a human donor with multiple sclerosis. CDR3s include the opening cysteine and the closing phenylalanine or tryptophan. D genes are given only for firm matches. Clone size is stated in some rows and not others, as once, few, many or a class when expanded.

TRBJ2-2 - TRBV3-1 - CASGGIGELFF TGTGCCAGCGGGGGGATCGGGGAGCTGTTTTTT
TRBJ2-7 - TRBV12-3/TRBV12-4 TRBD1 CASSNRGQTYEQYF TGTGCCAGCAGCAACAGGGGTCAGACCTACGAGCAGTACTTC
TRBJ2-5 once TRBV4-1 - CASSQDRGALEGETQYF TGCGCCAGCAGCCAAGATCGGGGGGCCCTCGAGGGAGAGACCCAGTACTTC
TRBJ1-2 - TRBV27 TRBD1 CASSWTGDNYGYTF TGTGCCAGCAGTTGGACAGGGGATAACTATGGCTACACCTTC
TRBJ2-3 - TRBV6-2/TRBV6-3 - CASSLWEDSTDTQYF TGTGCCAGTAGCCTCTGGGAGGACAGCACAGATACGCAGTATTTT
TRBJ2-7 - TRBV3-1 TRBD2 CASSQDLVARTSGRSYEQYF TGTGCCAGCAGCCAAGATCTTGTGGCGAGGACTAGCGGGAGGTCCTACGAGCAGTACTTC
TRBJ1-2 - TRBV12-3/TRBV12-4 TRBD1 CASSSAGTGDGYTF TGTGCCAGCAGCTCCGCCGGGACAGGGGACGGCTACACCTTC
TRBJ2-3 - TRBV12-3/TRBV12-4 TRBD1 CASSSDRGIGDTQYF TGTGCCAGCAGCTCCGACAGGGGGATAGGAGATACGCAGTATTTT
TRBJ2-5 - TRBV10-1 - CASSEGAPGETQYF TGCGCCAGCAGTGAGGGGGCTCCGGGGGAGACCCAGTACTTC
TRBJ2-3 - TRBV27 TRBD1 CASSGGQRSTDTQYF TGTGCCAGCAGTGGGGGACAGAGAAGCACAGATACGCAGTATTTT
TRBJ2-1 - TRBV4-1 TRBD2 CASSQLLAGASYNEQFF TGCGCCAGCAGCCAACTCTTAGCGGGAGCGAGCTACAATGAGCAGTTCTTC
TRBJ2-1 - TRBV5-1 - CASSLEPRNEQFF TGCGCCAGCAGCTTGGAACCGCGCAATGAGCAGTTCTTC
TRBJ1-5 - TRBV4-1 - CASSGWNQPQHF TGCGCCAGCAGCGGGTGGAATCAGCCCCAGCATTTT
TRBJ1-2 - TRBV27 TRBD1 CASSLSALTLRIGTGESNYGYTF TGTGCCAGCAGTTTATCGGCACTCACTCTTCGGATTGGGACAGGGGAATCCAACTATGGCTACACCTTC
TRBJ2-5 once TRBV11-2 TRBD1 CASSPGQARFGETQYF TGTGCCAGCAGCCCAGGACAGGCCCGGTTTGGGGAGACCCAGTACTTC
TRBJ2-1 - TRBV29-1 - CSVVWSSGRSYNEQFF TGCAGCGTTGTCTGGTCCTCGGGGCGGTCATACAATGAGCAGTTCTTC
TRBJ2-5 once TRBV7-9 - CASSLDTSQETQYF TGTGCCAGCAGCTTAGACACTAGCCAAGAGACCCAGTACTTC
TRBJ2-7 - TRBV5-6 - CASSSPGSSYEQYF TGTGCCAGCAGCTCGCCGGGCAGCTCCTACGAGCAGTACTTC
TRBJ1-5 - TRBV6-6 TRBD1 CASSPGTGGYQPQHF TGTGCCAGCAGTCCAGGGACAGGGGGCTATCAGCCCCAGCATTTT
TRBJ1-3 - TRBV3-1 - CASSPTTGQFHGNTIYF TGTGCCAGCAGCCCAACTACAGGACAGTTTCACGGAAACACCATATATTTT
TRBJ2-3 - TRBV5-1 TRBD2 CASKREGGTDTQYF TGCGCCAGTAAGCGGGAGGGCGGCACAGATACGCAGTATTTT
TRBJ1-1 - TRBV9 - CASSSRGGAPNTEAFF TGTGCCAGCAGCTCTAGGGGGGGGGCTCCGAACACTGAAGCTTTCTTT
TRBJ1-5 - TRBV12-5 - CASDPSETASQPQHF TGTGCTAGTGATCCCTCAGAAACAGCGAGTCAGCCCCAGCATTTT
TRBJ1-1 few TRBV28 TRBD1 CASSLGQGEAFF TGTGCCAGCAGTTTGGGACAGGGAGAGGCGTTCTTC
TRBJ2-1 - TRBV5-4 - CASTTAGWNEQFF TGTGCCAGCACCACCGCGGGTTGGAATGAGCAGTTCTTC
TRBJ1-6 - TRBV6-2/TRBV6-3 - CASSREGSYNSPLHF TGTGCCAGCAGCCGGGAGGGCTCCTATAATTCACCCCTCCACTTT
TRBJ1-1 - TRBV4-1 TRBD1 CASSQRTGGDTEAFF TGCGCCAGCAGCCAAAGAACAGGGGGGGACACTGAAGCTTTCTTT
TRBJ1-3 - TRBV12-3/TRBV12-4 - CASLGGAIYF TGTGCCAGCCTGGGAGGGGCCATATATTTT
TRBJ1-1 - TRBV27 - CASSLVFSELNTEAFF TGTGCCAGCAGTTTGGTTTTTTCAGAACTGAACACTGAAGCTTTCTTT
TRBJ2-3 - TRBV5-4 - CASSPGAGTDTQYF TGTGCCAGCAGTCCCGGGGCGGGCACAGATACGCAGTATTTT
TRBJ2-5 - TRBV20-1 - CSARAHGRSLQETQYF TGCAGTGCTAGGGCCCATGGGCGGAGCCTCCAAGAGACCCAGTACTTC
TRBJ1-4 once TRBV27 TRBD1 CASSLVAGTEVPTNEKLFF TGTGCCAGCAGCTTAGTGGCCGGGACAGAGGTCCCAACTAATGAAAAACTGTTTTTT
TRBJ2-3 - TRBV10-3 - CAITEAGTDTQYF TGTGCCATCACCGAAGCGGGCACAGATACGCAGTATTTT
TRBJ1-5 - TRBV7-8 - CASSQPGQPQHF TGTGCCAGCAGCCAGCCGGGGCAGCCCCAGCATTTT
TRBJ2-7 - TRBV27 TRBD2 CASSPGTSASYEQYF TGTGCCAGCAGTCCCGGGACTAGCGCCTCCTACGAGCAGTACTTC
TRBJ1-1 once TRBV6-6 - CASSYPSENTEAFF TGTGCCAGCAGTTACCCTTCAGAAAACACTGAAGCTTTCTTT
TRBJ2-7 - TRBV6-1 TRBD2 CASSERTSGSYEQYF TGTGCCAGCAGTGAAAGGACTAGCGGGAGTTACGAGCAGTACTTC
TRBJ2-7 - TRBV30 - CAWSVGPGDGYEQYF TGTGCCTGGAGTGTAGGACCAGGAGATGGCTACGAGCAGTACTTC
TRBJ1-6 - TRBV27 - CASSRGAAPLHF TGTGCCAGCAGTCGGGGGGCCGCGCCCCTCCACTTT
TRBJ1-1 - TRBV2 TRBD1 CASSDSRGRTEAFF TGTGCCAGCAGTGATAGCAGGGGGAGGACTGAAGCTTTCTTT
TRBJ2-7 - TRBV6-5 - CASSYSGSSYEQYF TGTGCCAGCAGTTACTCCGGGTCGTCCTACGAGCAGTACTTC
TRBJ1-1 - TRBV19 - CASSPGARTEAFF TGTGCCAGTAGTCCAGGGGCCCGGACTGAAGCTTTCTTT
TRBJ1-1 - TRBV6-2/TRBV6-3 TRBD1 CASTRNRGGAEAFF TGTGCCAGCACTCGGAACAGGGGGGGCGCTGAAGCTTTCTTT
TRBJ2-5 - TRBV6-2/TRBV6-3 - CASSSWDGQETQYF TGTGCCAGCAGTTCTTGGGACGGCCAAGAGACCCAGTACTTC
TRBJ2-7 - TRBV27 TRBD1 CASSLLGQQTEQYF TGTGCCAGCAGTTTACTGGGACAGCAGACCGAGCAGTACTTC
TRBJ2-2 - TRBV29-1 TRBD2 CSSSGTSGWNTGELFF TGCAGCAGCTCCGGGACTAGCGGGTGGAACACCGGGGAGCTGTTTTTT
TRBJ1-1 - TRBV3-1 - CASSPGGGLTEAFF TGTGCCAGCAGCCCTGGGGGGGGGCTCACTGAAGCTTTCTTT
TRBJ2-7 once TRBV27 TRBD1 CARLDRGPYEQYF TGTGCCAGGCTGGACAGGGGGCCCTACGAGCAGTACTTC
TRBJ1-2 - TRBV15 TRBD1 CATSFRDRARGGYTF TGTGCCACCAGCTTTAGGGACAGGGCCCGGGGTGGCTACACCTTC
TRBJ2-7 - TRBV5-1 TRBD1 CASSLETGGSYEQYF TGCGCCAGCAGCTTGGAAACAGGGGGATCCTACGAGCAGTACTTC